One and the same sample provided the 30 T cell receptor beta chains below, sequenced in a study of vaccination effects on CD4 cells after COVID-19. In the ViraFEST assay, antigen-specific CD4+ clonotypes were identified by expansion after peptide-pool stimulation. The authors isolated CD4+ T cells after roughly 10 days of culture. Two doses of BNT162b2 or mRNA-1273 vaccine were administered to participants. The method was immunoSEQ multiplex PCR; TCRdb's version includes in-frame clones alone and lacks a portion of them. The sample carries roughly 55,000 clones, about 73% recorded once. These receptors have no identified antigens. The source material was CD4+ T cells from PBMCs cultured with HCoV-OC43 spike peptides, sampled after COVID-19 vaccination. Sample subset: HCoV-OC43 spike overlapping peptide pool stimulation. These receptors originate from a human donor who received a COVID-19 vaccine.

There are a few counts of this clone. J is TRBJ1-1 and V is TRBV19; the match to TRBD1 covers 7 bases. The CDR3 covers 17 residues. Germline V gene sequence: CDR1 LNHDA, CDR2 SQIVND (reference sequence). J was trimmed by 2 bases and V by 4 bases; bases with no gene match: 13. CDR3 loop: CASSRPLGGTANTEAFF. CDR3 DNA: TGTGCCAGTAGTAGGCCCCTTGGAGGGACAGCTAACACTGAAGCTTTCTTT.

DNA for the CDR3: TGCGCCAGCAGCTCCCGGGGGGGGGCCAGGGACGAGCAGTACGTC. The encoded protein is CASSSRGGARDEQYV. V usage is TRBV5-1 and J usage is TRBJ2-7, with 8 bases lining up with TRBD2. Germline CDR1 and CDR2: SGHRS and YFSETQ. V trimming: 3 bases; J trimming: 5 bases; junction bases outside the gene matches: 10. CDR3 length equals 15 residues.

The chain is built from TRBV15 and TRBJ2-3; no firm D call. The CDR3 consists of 15 residues. CDR1 is LNHNV, CDR2 YYDKDF, per germline (reference sequence). With 8 bases removed from V and 0 bases from J, the gap between germline ends came to 15 bases. The CDR3 sequence is CATGSSTTSTDTQYF. The DNA for the CDR3 is TGTGCCACCGGTTCGAGTACAACGAGCACAGATACGCAGTATTTT. The whole variable domain, filled in from reference TRBV15 and TRBJ2-3, reads DAMVIQNPRYQVTQFGKPVTLSCSQTLNHNVMYWYQQKSSQAPKLLFHYYDKDFNNEADTPDNFQSRRPNTSFCFLDIRSPGLGDTAMYLCATGSSTTSTDTQYFGPGTRLTVL.

V usage is TRBV7-3 and J usage is TRBJ2-1; 7 bases agree with TRBD1. The length of the CDR3 is 15 residues. V lost 4 bases to trimming and J lost 8 bases; unmatched junction nucleotides: 11. Germline-derived CDR1 and CDR2 are SGHTA and FQGTGA. The CDR3 DNA reads TGTGCCAGCAGCTCCATGGGACAGCCAGGGGATGAGCAGTTCTTC. Protein product: CASSSMGQPGDEQFF.

This clone was counted only a few times. The CDR3 sequence: CASSEQGFDGELFF. The CDR3 coding sequence is TGCGCCAGCAGTGAACAGGGGTTTGACGGGGAGCTGTTTTTT. This chain links TRBV5-1 with TRBJ2-2; TRBD1 matches 7 bases. CDR1 and CDR2 from the germline V gene are SGHRS and YFSETQ. The CDR3 sequence is 14 residues long. V dropped 5 bases and J dropped 7; count of bases not matched to a gene: 8.

The gene calls are TRBV5-1 and TRBJ2-2; the D gene is possibly TRBD2 (5 bases). V lost 4 bases and J lost 0, with 10 bases in between. This CDR3 has 15 residues. Germline V gene sequence: CDR1 SGHRS, CDR2 YFSETQ. The CDR3 sequence is CASSVTGTNTGELFF. In DNA, the CDR3 is TGCGCCAGCAGCGTAACGGGAACGAACACCGGGGAGCTGTTTTTT.

This clone came up a few times. CDR3 sequence reads: CASMRQGSSYNEQFF. CDR3 sequence (DNA): TGTGCCAGCATGAGACAGGGGAGCTCCTACAATGAGCAGTTCTTC. This chain uses TRBV25-1 with TRBJ2-1; TRBD1 aligns across 8 bases. This CDR3 comprises 15 residues. Germline-derived CDR1 and CDR2 are MGHDK and SYGVNS. V was pared by 7 bases and J by 0 bases, with 5 bases of the junction left unmatched.

The chain carries TRBV6-6 and TRBJ1-1; D is undetermined. V gave up 6 bases and J gave up 1 base, with 6 bases separating them. The CDR3 spans 12 residues. The germline CDR1 and CDR2 sequences are MNHNY and SVGAGI (reference sequence). The CDR3 region is CASSLANTEAFF. CDR3 DNA sequence: TGTGCCAGCAGCTTAGCGAACACTGAAGCTTTCTTT.

The chain employs TRBV5-4 and TRBJ2-5; the D is unclear. Germline values: CDR1 SGHNT, CDR2 YYREEE (reference sequence). The CDR3 contains 14 residues. Trimming took off 4 bases at V and 5 bases at J, with 15 bases between the two ends. CDR3: CASSRPGTAETQYF. CDR3 in DNA: TGTGCCAGCAGCCGCCCCGGTACGGCGGAGACCCAGTACTTC.

V is TRBV28 and J is TRBJ1-4; D uncertain. Trimming took 6 bases from V and 0 from J, leaving 14 bases between them. The CDR3 contains 16 residues. CDR1 is MDHEN and CDR2 is SYDVKM in the germline V gene. The CDR3 bases are TGTGCCAGCAGACGCCGAGGGTTGGCAACTAATGAAAAACTGTTTTTT. Amino acid sequence: CASRRRGLATNEKLFF.

The J gene is TRBJ1-5, the V gene TRBV6-5; D possibly corresponds to TRBD1 (5 bases). There are 13 residues in the CDR3. Trimming took 4 bases from V and 7 from J, leaving 11 bases between them. Germline loops: CDR1 MNHEY, CDR2 SVGAGI. The CDR3 reads CASSSGLEQPQHF. As DNA, the CDR3 is TGTGCCAGCAGTTCAGGGTTAGAACAGCCCCAGCATTTT.

This chain links TRBV5-1 with TRBJ2-2; 7 bases agree with TRBD2. The germline CDR1 and CDR2 sequences are SGHRS and YFSETQ. The J segment lost 2 bases and the V segment lost 3 bases, leaving 10 bases of the junction unmatched. CDR3 size: 17 residues. This CDR3 is CASSSSGTTTNTGELFF. The CDR3 DNA reads TGCGCCAGCAGCTCCTCAGGGACTACAACCAACACCGGGGAGCTGTTTTTT.

The chain couples TRBV20-1 to TRBJ2-5; D might be TRBD1 (5 bases). This CDR3 has 11 residues. V gave up 6 bases and J gave up 4 bases, with 9 bases separating them. Germline V CDR1 and CDR2: DFQATT, SNEGSKA (reference sequence). The CDR3 protein is CSATTGETQYF. CDR3 nucleotides: TGCAGTGCAACTACAGGAGAGACCCAGTACTTC.

In this sample, this clone turned up once. V is TRBV7-3 and J is TRBJ2-3, with D perhaps matching TRBD1 or TRBD2 (6 bases each). The V end was cut by 2 bases, the J end by 6 bases, with 27 bases between. This CDR3 has 19 amino acids. Germline V gene data show CDR1 as SGHTA and CDR2 as FQGTGA. This CDR3 is CASSLGRGQSVFGGDTQYF. In DNA form, the CDR3 reads TGTGCCAGCAGCTTAGGTCGTGGACAGTCTGTGTTCGGGGGCGATACGCAGTATTTT.

The J gene is TRBJ1-3, the V gene TRBV7-2; D is uncertain. Looked up from germline, CDR1 is SGHTA and CDR2 is FQGNSA. Trimming removed 2 bases from V and 0 bases from J, with 5 bases in between. The CDR3 is 14 residues long. The CDR3 coding sequence is TGTGCCAGCAGCTTAACGCCCTCTGGAAACACCATATATTTT. It translates to CASSLTPSGNTIYF.

Only one count was recorded for this clone. The V call is TRBV7-2, the J call TRBJ2-3; D unclear. V was shortened by 1 base and J by 5 bases, with 4 bases between the two germline ends. Germline-derived CDR1 and CDR2 are SGHTA and FQGNSA. This CDR3 comprises 12 residues. The CDR3 here is CASSLVEDTQYF. The CDR3 DNA is TGTGCCAGCAGCTTAGTTGAAGATACGCAGTATTTT.

The chain combines TRBV7-2 with TRBJ2-1; 7 nucleotides match TRBD2. The germline CDR1 and CDR2 sequences are SGHTA and FQGNSA. Losses at the gene ends were 4 bases for V and 9 bases for J; bases not matched to a gene: 15. The CDR3 is 16 residues long. CDR3 sequence reads: CASSWGAGTSGGEQFF. The CDR3 DNA is TGTGCCAGCAGCTGGGGAGCGGGGACGAGCGGCGGTGAGCAGTTCTTC.

This clone occurred a few times. The chain employs TRBV7-7 and TRBJ1-5; D is uncertain. Germline V lookup: CDR1 SSHAT, CDR2 FNYEAQ (reference sequence). V lost 6 bases, J lost 0 bases, and 15 bases lay in between. This CDR3 has 16 residues. CDR3 amino acids: CASRYTGPYSNQPQHF. CDR3 DNA: TGTGCCAGCAGGTATACCGGCCCATATAGCAATCAGCCCCAGCATTTT.

This clone has more than one count but fewer than ten. The chain carries TRBV28 and TRBJ2-2, with 10 nucleotides matching TRBD1. Trimming removed 6 bases from V and 5 bases from J; junction bases left unmatched: 9. Per the germline V gene, CDR1 is MDHEN and CDR2 is SYDVKM. This CDR3 contains 16 residues. The chain's CDR3 is CASSDGTGARTGELFF. CDR3 nucleotides: TGTGCCAGCAGCGACGGGACAGGGGCGCGGACCGGGGAGCTGTTTTTT.

CDR3 sequence (DNA): TGTGCCACCAGCAGAGATCTAACAGGGACAGACTATGGCTACACCTTC. Amino acid sequence: CATSRDLTGTDYGYTF. The rearrangement uses TRBV15 and TRBJ1-2; 7 bases are shared with TRBD1. The CDR3 is 16 amino acids. V shed 0 bases, J shed 3 bases, and the junction held 7 bases outside the gene matches. The germline CDR1 and CDR2 sequences are LNHNV and YYDKDF (reference sequence).

The CDR3 loop reads CASSPGTGGETQYF. DNA of the CDR3: TGTGCCAGCAGCCCCGGGACAGGGGGGGAGACCCAGTACTTC. The chain has TRBV5-4 and TRBJ2-5, with TRBD1 matching over 11 bases. Germline trimming cut 4 bases from V and 5 bases from J; bases unmatched to any gene: 4. CDR1 is SGHNT and CDR2 is YYREEE in the germline V gene (reference sequence). CDR3 length: 14 residues.

The genes are TRBV6-5 and TRBJ1-3, with D maybe TRBD1 (5 bases). The V gene lost 4 bases and the J gene lost 2 bases, with 15 bases spanning the gap. CDR1 is MNHEY and CDR2 is SVGAGI in the germline V gene. There are 16 residues in the CDR3. The CDR3 nucleotides are TGTGCCAGCAGTTTGACAGTTACTCAGCCTGGAAACACCATATATTTT. As protein: CASSLTVTQPGNTIYF.

A few counts support this clone. This chain links TRBV5-1 with TRBJ1-1; 7 nucleotides agree with TRBD1. V lost 3 bases to trimming and J lost 5 bases; unmatched junction nucleotides: 10. The CDR3 has 15 residues. Germline V CDR1 and CDR2: SGHRS, YFSETQ. The CDR3 nucleotides are TGCGCCAGCAGCTCCTACAGGGGACTGGGTACTGAAGCTTTCTTT. Its translation: CASSSYRGLGTEAFF.

The chain links TRBV9 to TRBJ2-5; 12 bases agree with TRBD1. CDR3 length: 17 residues. J lost 5 bases, V lost 4 bases, and 12 bases had no gene match. CDR1 is SGDLS, CDR2 YYNGEE, per germline. The CDR3 region is CASSRVGGTGGRETQYF. CDR3 DNA sequence: TGTGCCAGCAGCCGAGTAGGTGGGACAGGGGGCAGGGAGACCCAGTACTTC. The whole variable domain, filled in from reference TRBV9 and TRBJ2-5, reads DSGVTQTPKHLITATGQRVTLRCSPRSGDLSVYWYQQSLDQGLQFLIQYYNGEERAKGNILERFSAQQFPDLHSELNLSSLELGDSALYFCASSRVGGTGGRETQYFGPGTRLLVL.

The rearrangement uses TRBV29-1 and TRBJ2-3; D is unresolved. V lost 5 bases, J lost 1 base, and 10 bases lay in between. This CDR3 is built from 13 residues. The germline gives CDR1 SQVTM, CDR2 ANQGSEA. The CDR3 DNA reads as TGCAGCGTTCACAAGGCTGGCACAGATACGCAGTATTTT. This translates into CSVHKAGTDTQYF.

The chain carries TRBV5-1 and TRBJ2-5, with a possible D match to TRBD1 (6 bases). The CDR3 has 15 residues. Trimming took off 3 bases at V and 3 bases at J, with 15 bases between the two ends. The germline CDR1 and CDR2 sequences are SGHRS and YFSETQ. The chain's CDR3 is CASSYTRTAEETQYF. The CDR3 DNA follows: TGCGCCAGCAGCTACACCCGGACAGCCGAAGAGACCCAGTACTTC.

In this sample, this clone turned up once. J is TRBJ2-2 and V is TRBV24-1, with unresolved D. Germline assignment: CDR1 KGHDR and CDR2 SFDVKD. The ends were cut back, 4 bases at V and 8 bases at J, with 7 bases in the middle. The CDR3 is 12 amino acids. The CDR3 sequence: CATSDPQGELFF. As DNA, the CDR3 is TGTGCCACCAGTGACCCCCAGGGGGAGCTGTTTTTT.

CDR3 in amino acids: CASRMTGSNLGGYTF. The CDR3 DNA follows: TGTGCCAGCAGGATGACAGGTTCGAATTTAGGGGGCTACACCTTC. The chain is built from TRBV28 and TRBJ1-2; D perhaps matches TRBD1 (6 bases). Germline CDR1 reads MDHEN; CDR2 reads SYDVKM. V lost 6 bases and J 8 bases, leaving 22 bases between the germline ends. This CDR3 has 15 residues.

The chain is built from TRBV7-8 and TRBJ1-5; TRBD1 matches 10 bases. V shed 4 bases, J shed 5 bases, and the junction held 5 bases outside the gene matches. Germline loops: CDR1 SGHVS, CDR2 FQNEAQ. This CDR3 is built from 15 residues. In nucleotides, the CDR3 is TGTGCCAGCAGCTCGACAGGGGGCCGGGATCAGCCCCAGCATTTT. Protein sequence: CASSSTGGRDQPQHF. Full variable domain (missing parts from reference TRBV7-8 and TRBJ1-5): GAGVSQSPRYKVAKRGQDVALRCDPISGHVSLFWYQQALGQGPEFLTYFQNEAQLDKSGLPSDRFFAERPEGSVSTLKIQRTQQEDSAVYLCASSSTGGRDQPQHFGDGTRLSIL.

The chain carries TRBV4-3 and TRBJ1-6; tentative D call: TRBD1 (6 bases). Germline V gene lookup returns CDR1 LGHNA and CDR2 YSLEER. The ends were cut back, 0 bases at V and 6 bases at J, with 18 bases in the middle. The CDR3 extends over 18 amino acids. DNA for the CDR3: TGCGCCAGCAGCCAAGACGCTACCGGTGCCAGGGGTAATTCACCCCTCCACTTT. This codes for CASSQDATGARGNSPLHF.